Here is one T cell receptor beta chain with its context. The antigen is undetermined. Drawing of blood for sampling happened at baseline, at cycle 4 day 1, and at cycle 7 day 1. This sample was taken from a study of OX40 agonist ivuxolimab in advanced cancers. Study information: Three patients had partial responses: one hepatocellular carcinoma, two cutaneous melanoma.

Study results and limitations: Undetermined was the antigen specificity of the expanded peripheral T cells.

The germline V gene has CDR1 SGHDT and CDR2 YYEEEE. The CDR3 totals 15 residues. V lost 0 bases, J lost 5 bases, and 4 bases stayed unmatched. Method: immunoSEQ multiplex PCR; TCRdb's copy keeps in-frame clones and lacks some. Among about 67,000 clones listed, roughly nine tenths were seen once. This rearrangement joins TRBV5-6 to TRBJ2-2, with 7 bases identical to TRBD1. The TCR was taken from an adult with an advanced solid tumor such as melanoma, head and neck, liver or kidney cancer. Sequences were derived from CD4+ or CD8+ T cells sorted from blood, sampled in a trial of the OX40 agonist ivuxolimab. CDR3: CASSLGDRKTGELFF. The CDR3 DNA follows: TGTGCCAGCAGCTTGGGGGACAGAAAGACCGGGGAGCTGTTTTTT. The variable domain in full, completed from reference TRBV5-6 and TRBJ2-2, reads DAGVTQSPTHLIKTRGQQVTLRCSPKSGHDTVSWYQQALGQGPQFIFQYYEEEERQRGNFPDRFSGHQFPNYSSELNVNALLLGDSALYLCASSLGDRKTGELFFGEGSRLTVL.